The T cell receptor (beta chain) under discussion was sequenced for a study of blood T cell repertoires in COVID-19. Study-wide context: Acute and convalescent COVID-19 samples came from the United States, Italy and Spain. T cells, B-cell-depleted T cells, or PBMCs provided the cDNA or gDNA that served as material.

Original handling: How many nucleated cells were present was estimated from reference gene primer amplification. Assay: immunoSEQ multiplex PCR; the TCRdb copy retains only in-frame clones and omits some. That table is the source of V, J and clone size, and D and trimming were worked out from the DNA. The sample records 150,000 to 200,000 clones, approximately 83% being singletons. J was trimmed by 6 bases and V by 5 bases; bases with no gene match: 4. This CDR3 has 12 amino acids. Per germline, CDR1 PRHDT and CDR2 FYEKMQ (reference sequence). This sequence joins TRBV13 and TRBJ2-7, with 7 positions matching TRBD2. Sequenced material: peripheral blood. The receptor comes from a human donor with active or convalescent COVID-19. The donor label of this sample is uncertain. CDR3 nucleotides: TGTGCCAGCAGCCTCCGGACTAGCGAGCAGTACTTC. Amino acids: CASSLRTSEQYF.